Listed here is a single T cell receptor (beta chain). This clone appeared once. Its cognate antigen has yet to be identified. No much larger clone exists at a distance of one base, and base qualities are not known. These data are taken from a study of blood T cell repertoires in COVID-19 (dated by TCRdb to about 2020). Regarding the research as a whole: Samples covering the acute and convalescent phases of COVID-19 were provided by collaborators in the United States, Italy and Spain. The prospective study material was composed of cDNA or gDNA derived from T cells, B-cell-depleted T cells, or PBMCs. The dataset comprised deeply sampled blood TCRbeta repertoires from subjects exposed to, actively infected with, or recovered from COVID-19. The repertoires were made available in a free public database intended to serve as a resource for research on the immune response to SARS-CoV-2. The samples were drawn from two sources: the first 160 participants of the ongoing ImmuneRACE study, and 1,254 subjects contributed by 6 global collaborators. A de-identified subject ID, COVID-19 status, age in years and sex were almost always included in the sample metadata. Where HLA class I and class II types were available, the types were taken from metadata supplied by the sample provider, not from assay-based typing. What the work shows at the level of the full study, not this receptor alone: How much clinical and demographic metadata was included differed by source and by participant, and the metadata was provided uncurated.

Each collaborating institution followed its own protocols to collect whole blood in K2EDTA tubes. For TCRbeta analysis, collaborators shipped samples as frozen whole blood, isolated PBMCs, or DNA extracted from either of those sample types. The immunoSEQ Assay, a bias-controlled multiplex PCR, was used to amplify TCRbeta CDR3 regions from genomic DNA. The published analysis was carried out like this. The number of nucleated cells in each sample was estimated by amplification of reference gene primers within the assay. Sequence reads were collapsed and filtered to measure the absolute abundance of every unique TCRbeta CDR3 rearrangement. For each sample, productive Simpson clonality was calculated as the square root of Simpson's diversity index over productive rearrangements. TCRdb took this table from immuneACCESS and kept in-frame rearrangements with V and J called. Such tables lack part of the clones; where checked against another copy, unresolved V genes explain under half of the gap, and the rest is unexplained. D and trimming were read from the DNA, whereas the V and J calls and clone size are those reported in that table. The sample has a few hundred thousand clones on record, around nine tenths of them singletons. The ten largest clones represent 5.5% to 9% of the sample.

Deletion took 4 bases off V and 8 bases off J, with a span of 16 bases between the germline ends. Its CDR3 holds 14 amino acids, cysteine through phenylalanine. Solely the CDR3 DNA is kept, with 42 bases framed from the first base. CDR1 is given as KGHDR and CDR2 as SFDVKD, both from the germline V gene. Source material: peripheral blood. The chain was built from TRBV24-1 and TRBJ1-2; a confident D gene designation cannot be given. This sequence was found in a woman aged 70-85 years with active or convalescent COVID-19. The CDR3 is CATSDTRATGGYTF. The base sequence is TGTGCCACCAGTGACACCCGGGCCACGGGGGGCTACACCTTC.